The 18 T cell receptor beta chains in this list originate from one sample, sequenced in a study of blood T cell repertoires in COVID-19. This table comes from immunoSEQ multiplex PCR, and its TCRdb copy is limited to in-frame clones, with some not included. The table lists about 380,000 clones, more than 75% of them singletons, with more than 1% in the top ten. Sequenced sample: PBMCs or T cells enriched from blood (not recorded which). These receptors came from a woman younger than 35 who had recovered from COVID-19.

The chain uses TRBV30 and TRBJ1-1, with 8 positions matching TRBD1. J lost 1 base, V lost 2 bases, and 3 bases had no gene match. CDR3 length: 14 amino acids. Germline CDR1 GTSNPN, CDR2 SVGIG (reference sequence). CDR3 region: CAWSSGQANTEAFF. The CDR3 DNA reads TGTGCCTGGAGTTCGGGACAGGCGAACACTGAAGCTTTCTTT.

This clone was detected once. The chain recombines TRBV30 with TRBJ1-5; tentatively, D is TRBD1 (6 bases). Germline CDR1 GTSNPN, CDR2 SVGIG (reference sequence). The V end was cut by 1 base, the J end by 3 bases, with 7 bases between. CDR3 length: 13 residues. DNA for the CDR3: TGTGCCTGGAGTGGGACAGCCAATCAGCCCCAGCATTTT. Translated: CAWSGTANQPQHF.

CDR3: CAWSGSSTDTQYF. The CDR3 region has the DNA TGTGCCTGGTCCGGGTCCAGCACAGATACGCAGTATTTT. This sequence joins TRBV30 and TRBJ2-3; no clear D. Trimming took 5 bases from V and 0 from J, leaving 9 bases between them. This CDR3 contains 13 residues. Germline V gives CDR1 GTSNPN, CDR2 SVGIG (reference sequence).

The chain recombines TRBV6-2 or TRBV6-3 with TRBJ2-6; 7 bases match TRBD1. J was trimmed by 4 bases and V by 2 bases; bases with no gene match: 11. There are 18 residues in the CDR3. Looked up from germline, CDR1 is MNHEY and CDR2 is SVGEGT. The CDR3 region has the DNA TGTGCCAGCAGTTACGGCGGGCAGGGGGTCGGAGGGGCCAACGTCCTGACTTTC. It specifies CASSYGGQGVGGANVLTF.

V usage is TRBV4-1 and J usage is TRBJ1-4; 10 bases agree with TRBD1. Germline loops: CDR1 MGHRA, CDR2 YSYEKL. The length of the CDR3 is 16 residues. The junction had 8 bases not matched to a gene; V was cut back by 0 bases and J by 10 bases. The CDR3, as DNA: TGCGCCAGCAGCCAAGATCTAGCGGGACAGGGGCGAAAACTGTTTTTT. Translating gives CASSQDLAGQGRKLFF.

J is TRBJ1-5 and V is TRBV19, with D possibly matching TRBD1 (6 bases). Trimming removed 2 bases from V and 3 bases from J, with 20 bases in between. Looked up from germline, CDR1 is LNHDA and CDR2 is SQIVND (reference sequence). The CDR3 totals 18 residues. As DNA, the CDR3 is TGTGCCAGTAGTATATGGGCCGGCAACAGGGCTGACAATCAGCCCCAGCATTTT. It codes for CASSIWAGNRADNQPQHF.

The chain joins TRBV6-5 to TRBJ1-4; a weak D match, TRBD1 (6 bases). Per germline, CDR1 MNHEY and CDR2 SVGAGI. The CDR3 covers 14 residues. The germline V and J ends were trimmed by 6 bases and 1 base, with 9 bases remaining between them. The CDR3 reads CASSLGGTNEKLFF. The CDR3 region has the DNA TGTGCCAGCAGCCTAGGGGGAACTAATGAAAAACTGTTTTTT.

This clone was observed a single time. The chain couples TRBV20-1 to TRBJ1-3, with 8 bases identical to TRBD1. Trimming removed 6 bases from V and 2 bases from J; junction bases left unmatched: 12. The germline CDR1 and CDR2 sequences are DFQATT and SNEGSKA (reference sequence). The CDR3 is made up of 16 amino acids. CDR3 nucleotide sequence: TGCAGTGCCAGTGAGCCGGCAGGGGGCCCTGGAAACACCATATATTTT. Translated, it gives CSASEPAGGPGNTIYF.

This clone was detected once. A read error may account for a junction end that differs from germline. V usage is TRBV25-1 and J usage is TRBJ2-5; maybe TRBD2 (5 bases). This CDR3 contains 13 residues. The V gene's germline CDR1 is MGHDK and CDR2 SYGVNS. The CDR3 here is CAVEEQPSETQYF. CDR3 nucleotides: TGCGCGGTGGAGGAACAGCCCTCGGAGACCCAGTACTTC.

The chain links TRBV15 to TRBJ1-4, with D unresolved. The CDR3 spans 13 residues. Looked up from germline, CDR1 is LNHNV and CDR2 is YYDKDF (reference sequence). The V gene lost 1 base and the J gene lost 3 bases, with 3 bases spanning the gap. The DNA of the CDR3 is TGTGCCACCAGCAGAGCGGCTAATGAAAAACTGTTTTTT. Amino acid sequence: CATSRAANEKLFF.

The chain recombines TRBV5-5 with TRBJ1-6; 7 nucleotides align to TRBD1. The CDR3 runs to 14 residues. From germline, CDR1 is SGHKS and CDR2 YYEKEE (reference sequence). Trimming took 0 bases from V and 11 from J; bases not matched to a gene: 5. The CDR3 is CASSLGQGEAPLHF. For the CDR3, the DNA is TGTGCCAGCAGCTTGGGGCAGGGGGAGGCACCCCTCCACTTT.

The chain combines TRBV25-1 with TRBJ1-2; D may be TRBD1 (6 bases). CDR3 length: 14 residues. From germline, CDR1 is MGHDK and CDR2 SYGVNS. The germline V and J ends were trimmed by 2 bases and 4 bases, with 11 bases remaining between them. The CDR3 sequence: CASSEGGLSYGYTF. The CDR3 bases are TGTGCCAGCAGTGAAGGGGGCCTGTCCTATGGCTACACCTTC.

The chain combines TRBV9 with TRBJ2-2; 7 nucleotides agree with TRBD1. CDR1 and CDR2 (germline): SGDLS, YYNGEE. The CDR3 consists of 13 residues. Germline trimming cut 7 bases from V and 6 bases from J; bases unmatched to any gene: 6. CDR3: CASCQGVAGELFF. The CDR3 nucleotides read TGTGCCAGCTGCCAGGGGGTCGCCGGGGAGCTGTTTTTT.

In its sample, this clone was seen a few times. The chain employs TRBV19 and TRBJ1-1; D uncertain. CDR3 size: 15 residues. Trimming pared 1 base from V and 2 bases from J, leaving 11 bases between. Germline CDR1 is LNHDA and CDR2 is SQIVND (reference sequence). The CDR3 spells CASSIAGGINTEAFF. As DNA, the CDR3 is TGTGCCAGTAGTATAGCGGGAGGAATTAACACTGAAGCTTTCTTT.

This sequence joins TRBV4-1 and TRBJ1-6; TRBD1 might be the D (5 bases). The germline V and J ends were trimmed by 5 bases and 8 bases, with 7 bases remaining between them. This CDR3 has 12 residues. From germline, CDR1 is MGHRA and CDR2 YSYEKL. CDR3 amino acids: CASSDSYSPLHF. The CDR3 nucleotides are TGCGCCAGCAGCGACAGTTATTCACCCCTCCACTTT.

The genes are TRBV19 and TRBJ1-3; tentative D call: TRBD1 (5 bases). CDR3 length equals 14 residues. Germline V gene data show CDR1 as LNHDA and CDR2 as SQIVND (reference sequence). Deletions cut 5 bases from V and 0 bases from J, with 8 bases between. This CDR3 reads CASSRQNSGNTIYF. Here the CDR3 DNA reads TGTGCCAGTAGTCGACAGAACTCTGGAAACACCATATATTTT.

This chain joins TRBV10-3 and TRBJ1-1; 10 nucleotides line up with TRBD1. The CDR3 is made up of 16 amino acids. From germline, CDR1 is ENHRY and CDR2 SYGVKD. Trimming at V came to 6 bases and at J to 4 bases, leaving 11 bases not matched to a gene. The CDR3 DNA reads TGTGCCATCAGAGCCGGGACAGGGGCCCCAGGCACTGAAGCTTTCTTT. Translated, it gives CAIRAGTGAPGTEAFF.

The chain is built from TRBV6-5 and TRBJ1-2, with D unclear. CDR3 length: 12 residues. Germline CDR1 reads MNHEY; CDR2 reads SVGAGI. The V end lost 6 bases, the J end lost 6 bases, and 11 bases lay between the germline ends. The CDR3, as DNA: TGTGCCAGCAGGCGGCAGTTAGATGGCTACACCTTC. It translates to CASRRQLDGYTF.